The source of this T cell receptor (beta chain) is a study of cytomegalovirus exposure and HLA in healthy donors (dated by TCRdb to the late 2010s). For the wider study: An earlier analysis of some 600 of the donors reported about 260 Gb of sequence data and 117 million unique TCR beta sequences obtained from some 170 million T cells. The study combined high-throughput TCR immunosequencing, statistical association of individual TCRs with disease status, and machine learning to predict cytomegalovirus infection status. Roughly 320 gigabases of sequencing data and tens of millions of unique TCR sequences made up an early release that covered roughly 670 HLA-typed donors. On average, 235,054 unique TCR beta nucleotide sequences were sequenced per donor among 398 genotyped donors of the cohort, with 15% to 20% of those sequences being non-productive. Donor age, sex, ethnicity and CMV serostatus were collected together with the repertoire data. HLA typing covered class I and class II loci at four-digit resolution. A separate validation cohort of about 110 different subjects was used in addition to the roughly 640-subject first cohort. In a later genetic analysis, genome-wide SNP genotypes for about three fifths of the roughly 670 donors were used, and that subset was treated as a discovery cohort. The study was designed to test whether signatures of past pathogen exposure could be identified by cataloging public T cell receptors. The number of typed donors differed by locus: 629-630 for A, B, C, DRB1 and DQB1; 500 to 550 for DQA1; around 580 for DPA1; and approximately 450 for DPB1. The study profiled the T cell repertoires of about 640 subjects by immunosequencing and related them to cytomegalovirus serostatus. In the later analysis, no new phenotypic data were used to find candidate immune exposures; instead, reliance was placed on TCR beta sequences and their occurrence across donors. All discovery cohort repertoires had been generated on a single sequencing platform. Of the approximately 400 genotyped donors, over 80% were placed in the genetic ancestry cluster associated with self-reported Caucasian donors. A few DR-DQ haplotypes were treated as single units for association and clustering because of strong linkage in the cohort. A later analysis re-analyzed previously published TCR beta repertoires from roughly 690 donors and added high-resolution HLA genotyping to study TCR occurrence patterns. An earlier analysis of nearly 600 of the donors applied high-throughput TCR beta sequencing to assess whether each TCR beta V gene segment acted as functional or pseudogenic.

Reading from cysteine to phenylalanine, the CDR3 counts 16 amino acids. Only the CDR3 part of the read is kept: 48 bases, read in frame from the first base. CDR1 and CDR2 (SGHTA, FQGTGA) derive from the germline V gene. V trim: 2 bases; J trim: 5 bases; unmatched bases: 7. The cohort comprised approximately 700 healthy bone marrow donors. At the time of sampling, every cohort member was nominally healthy, though immune exposures that went unrecorded were likely present. The donor tested CMV seronegative, placing the donor among the roughly 340 seronegative members of the cohort. Every donor gave a peripheral blood sample, and the peripheral blood mononuclear cells from that sample were used for TCR beta sequencing. The Qiagen DNeasy Blood Extraction Kit was used to extract genomic DNA from the blood cell samples. Libraries were prepared through the immunoSEQ multiplex PCR assay. For the multiplex PCR, a mixture combining 60 forward primers for TCR Vbeta segments and 13 reverse primers for TCR Jbeta segments was used. Amplification of the CDR3 region of rearranged TCR beta genes was performed with a multiplex PCR assay on genomic DNA. Amplified TCR beta libraries were sequenced as 87-base-pair reads on the Illumina HiSeq System. On the authors' methods: In a later analysis, tens of millions of unique TCR beta chains were counted across the roughly 700 repertoires, and roughly 10 million of these chains were shared by at least two donors. To remove PCR and sequencing errors, raw reads were error-corrected and collapsed into unique sequences using a nearest-neighbor algorithm that merged closely related sequences. CDR3 sequences were aligned to IMGT reference sequences to assign V, D and J gene segments. Each retained sequence needed at least a six-nucleotide match to both a V gene segment and a J gene segment. Rearrangements were classified as productive when the CDR3 lacked stop codons and remained in frame with V and J, and all other rearrangements were classified as non-productive. CDR3 was defined by IMGT convention, running from the second conserved V-encoded cysteine to the conserved J-encoded phenylalanine. The earlier analysis of 550 to 650 of the donors excluded any sequence lacking an unambiguous match to a single V gene segment. In an earlier analysis of a few hundred of the donors, V segments were called functional above 56.7% productive rearrangements and were called segregating when the between-donor standard deviation exceeded 5%. A statistical classification framework was built for diagnosing cytomegalovirus status from the catalog of TCR beta chain sequences. In a later analysis, V and J genes were assigned by comparing TCR nucleotide sequences against IMGT/GENE-DB human TR gene sequences. In a later analysis, CDR3 sequences and most-parsimonious VDJ recombination scenarios were assigned using the TCRdist pipeline. In a later analysis, each TCR beta chain was defined by its CDR3 amino acid sequence together with its V-gene family, and reads without a unique V-gene family were excluded. As a way to deal with suspected cross-contamination and a sequencing artifact, a later analysis dropped 450 to 700 nucleotide sequences that were highly shared and had low generation probability. In a later analysis, a clonal expansion index for each public chain was calculated from normalized within-repertoire ranks of inferred template counts. Generation probabilities in a later analysis came from a VDJ recombination model fitted to out-of-frame rearrangements, and those results were checked against IGoR. Hypergeometric tests were used in a later analysis to score TCR-TCR, TCR-HLA and TCR-CMV co-occurrence, with a repertoire-size bias correction applied to the TCR pairs. False discovery rates were estimated in a later analysis by permuting HLA or CMV assignments 20 times. In a later analysis, co-occurring TCRs were grouped using DBSCAN, with TCRdist sequence similarity added in when clustering inside HLA-allele-positive subsets. For co-occurrence clustering, repertoires with fewer than 30,000 or more than 120,000 public chains were excluded, along with roughly 5 repertoires with anomalous nucleotide sharing. Drawn from immuneACCESS, this table holds only the in-frame rearrangements with V and J called that TCRdb kept. Clones are partly lost; checked studies trace under half to an unresolved V gene and leave the rest unexplained. V, J and clone size were drawn from that table, and D and trimming were deduced from the DNA. The sample table lists about 200,000 clones, around three quarters of them with a count of one. The top ten constitute less than 2% of the sample.

Concerning this clone itself: There is no known antigen for this receptor. No clone much larger than this one lies a single base away; base qualities are absent.

Overall study results and their limits: A later genetic analysis reported fewer N-insertions in productive TCRs among donors in an Asian-associated ancestry cluster than the 666-donor mean. The classifier was reported to diagnose cytomegalovirus status with high specificity and sensitivity in both the original and validation cohorts. In a later analysis, HLA-associated TCR beta chains showed more clonal expansion and lower generation probabilities than non-associated chains that were equally common. A later analysis found that TCR association rates varied across HLA loci, with DRB1 alleles showing the most associated TCRs and HLA-C alleles the fewest. Most TCR sequences were seen in very few donors, while some public TCRs were found in many individuals. An association between a missense DCLRE1C variant and V-gene and J-gene trimming of TCR beta chains was found in a later genetic analysis and replicated in an independent cohort. In an earlier analysis of over 550 of the donors, most TCR beta V segments were observed in productive rearrangements about 90% or about 30% of the time, broadly matching IMGT annotations. In a later analysis, several top co-occurrence clusters were reported to appear linked to parvovirus B19, influenza, CMV and Epstein-Barr virus. The study gave a list of more than 150 TCR beta chains associated with cytomegalovirus. Assigning TCR associations to individual alleles was difficult when HLA alleles, especially DR and DQ, strongly co-occurred. Presence/absence analyses assumed roughly uniform sequencing depth across donors, an assumption that may not hold. The authors suggested that the approach could potentially be extended to other disease states and immunological phenotypes. In vitro tests confirmed that a few of the cytomegalovirus-associated TCR beta chains recognize cytomegalovirus antigens. In a later analysis, some 17,000 TCR beta sequences were associated with specific HLA alleles at a false discovery rate of 0.05. Linkage disequilibrium might explain the correlated functional status among segregating V segments, but an unknown experimental factor could not be ruled out. Because some donors lacked HLA typing at each locus, the association tests relied only on the typed subset. About 17 rarely observed V segments, including chromosome 9 orphons, were excluded from the earlier analysis of just under 600 of the donors because counts were too low. For the cohort, immune exposure information was limited to CMV serostatus. The sequencing pipeline was judged likely to have produced a cluster of highly shared sequence variants as a technical artifact. A further reported finding was that TCR beta sequences accurately predicted the HLA-A and HLA-B alleles for most subjects in the first cohort. Only TCR beta chains were sequenced in this cohort, and the absence of alpha or paired-chain data limited detectable features. In a later analysis, most CMV-associated TCR beta chains were found to appear HLA-restricted, with HLA associations seemingly driven largely by CMV exposure. Some IMGT-functional V segments, including TRBV6-2 and TRBV6-3, could not be told apart with the 87-base-pair reads, so those segments were excluded.

Here the chain combines TRBV7-3 and TRBJ2-5; 11 middle bases align to TRBD2. The TCR was taken from a man younger than 45 in good health and CMV-seronegative. The source material was PBMCs. The DNA is as follows: TGTGCCAGCAGCTTATTAGTAGCGGGAGGGCGGGAGACCCAGTACTTC. This encodes CASSLLVAGGRETQYF.